The rows below give T cell receptor beta chains drawn from one sample of a study of blood T cell repertoires in COVID-19. Libraries were prepared by immunoSEQ multiplex PCR; TCRdb keeps only in-frame clonotypes and omits some of them. The table lists under 150,000 clones, just under 90% of them singletons. The sequenced sample was peripheral blood. Source of these receptors: a woman aged 45-59 years with acute or convalescent COVID-19. Each CDR3 is given with its conserved first and last residue. The D gene is left open where the match is weak. Rows give clone size only sometimes, using once, few, many, or a class for an expanded clone.

D: TRBD1
V: TRBV2
J: TRBJ1-2
size: NA
CDR3: CASSDRTGRGYGYTF
DNA: TGTGCCAGCAGTGACCGGACAGGACGAGGGTATGGCTACACCTTC

D: TRBD1
V: TRBV6-5
J: TRBJ1-1
size: NA
CDR3: CASSSGTGFYPEAFF
DNA: TGTGCCAGCAGTTCCGGGACAGGCTTTTACCCTGAAGCTTTCTTT

D: NA
V: TRBV19
J: TRBJ2-2
size: once
CDR3: CAVLASRGTGELFF
DNA: TGTGCCGTCCTTGCCAGTCGGGGCACCGGGGAGCTGTTTTTT

D: NA
V: TRBV2
J: TRBJ2-1
size: NA
CDR3: CASSYRNNEQFF
DNA: TGTGCCAGCAGTTACAGGAACAATGAGCAGTTCTTC

D: NA
V: TRBV15
J: TRBJ1-1
size: NA
CDR3: CATSRDGQMNTEAFF
DNA: TGTGCCACCAGCAGAGATGGGCAGATGAACACTGAAGCTTTCTTT

D: TRBD1
V: TRBV3-1/TRBV3-2
J: TRBJ2-7
size: NA
CDR3: CASSPTGYPYEQYF
DNA: TGTGCCAGCAGCCCGACAGGGTACCCCTACGAGCAGTACTTC

D: NA
V: TRBV4-1
J: TRBJ2-7
size: NA
CDR3: CASSPLNMDEQYF
DNA: TGCGCCAGCAGCCCCCTCAACATGGACGAGCAGTACTTC

D: NA
V: TRBV30
J: TRBJ1-6
size: NA
CDR3: CAWSVVSNSPLHF
DNA: TGTGCCTGGAGTGTTGTTAGTAATTCACCCCTCCACTTT

D: NA
V: TRBV30
J: TRBJ1-1
size: NA
CDR3: CAWSYRVNTEAFF
DNA: TGTGCCTGGAGTTACAGGGTCAACACTGAAGCTTTCTTT

D: TRBD1
V: TRBV25-1
J: TRBJ2-7
size: NA
CDR3: CASSDPGQGHREQYF
DNA: TGTGCCAGCAGTGATCCGGGACAGGGGCATCGCGAGCAGTACTTC

D: NA
V: TRBV3-1/TRBV3-2
J: TRBJ1-3
size: NA
CDR3: CASSQDLIERSGNTIYF
DNA: TGTGCCAGCAGCCAAGACCTCATCGAGCGCTCTGGAAACACCATATATTTT

D: NA
V: TRBV9
J: TRBJ1-1
size: NA
CDR3: CASSVKEAFF
DNA: TGTGCCAGCAGCGTTAAAGAAGCTTTCTTT

D: TRBD1
V: TRBV5-4
J: TRBJ1-6
size: once
CDR3: CASSWGQGAYNSPLHF
DNA: TGTGCCAGCAGCTGGGGACAGGGGGCGTATAATTCACCCCTCCACTTT

D: NA
V: TRBV15
J: TRBJ1-4
size: NA
CDR3: CATSRRAGTNEKLFF
DNA: TGTGCCACCAGCAGGAGGGCGGGGACTAATGAAAAACTGTTTTTT

D: TRBD2
V: TRBV14
J: TRBJ2-1
size: NA
CDR3: CASSQVTLAGGYYNEQFF
DNA: TGTGCCAGCAGCCAAGTTACCTTAGCGGGAGGATACTACAATGAGCAGTTCTTC

D: TRBD2
V: TRBV30
J: TRBJ2-2
size: NA
CDR3: CAWSVLAGANTGELFF
DNA: TGTGCCTGGAGTGTACTAGCGGGGGCGAACACCGGGGAGCTGTTTTTT

D: NA
V: TRBV6-5
J: TRBJ1-6
size: NA
CDR3: CASSYGRISPLHF
DNA: TGTGCCAGCAGTTACGGGAGGATTTCACCCCTCCACTTT

D: NA
V: TRBV7-9
J: TRBJ2-7
size: NA
CDR3: CASSARMASQDEQYF
DNA: TGTGCCAGCAGCGCCCGGATGGCATCTCAGGACGAGCAGTACTTC

D: TRBD1
V: TRBV2
J: TRBJ2-7
size: NA
CDR3: CASSADRGLIKQYF
DNA: TGTGCCAGCAGTGCGGACAGGGGTTTGATCAAGCAGTACTTC

D: NA
V: TRBV7-2
J: TRBJ2-7
size: NA
CDR3: CASSWGQTYEQYF
DNA: TGTGCCAGCAGCTGGGGACAAACCTACGAGCAGTACTTC

D: TRBD1
V: TRBV28
J: TRBJ1-5
size: NA
CDR3: CASSSTGGSEHF
DNA: TGTGCCAGCAGTTCGACAGGGGGCTCGGAGCATTTT

D: TRBD1
V: TRBV28
J: TRBJ1-2
size: NA
CDR3: CASRPGTGGYGYTF
DNA: TGTGCCAGCAGGCCAGGGACAGGGGGCTATGGCTACACCTTC

D: NA
V: TRBV19
J: TRBJ2-7
size: NA
CDR3: CASSIVDSTEQYF
DNA: TGTGCCAGTAGTATCGTTGACAGTACCGAGCAGTACTTC

D: TRBD1
V: TRBV10-3
J: TRBJ1-2
size: NA
CDR3: CAISESTGVGNYTF
DNA: TGTGCCATCAGTGAGTCGACAGGGGTTGGGAACTACACCTTC

D: TRBD1
V: TRBV9
J: TRBJ2-7
size: NA
CDR3: CASSADRVGEQYF
DNA: TGTGCCAGCAGCGCGGACAGGGTGGGCGAGCAGTACTTC

D: NA
V: TRBV28
J: TRBJ2-1
size: NA
CDR3: CASSFTYRGHGEQFF
DNA: TGTGCCAGCAGTTTTACGTATCGAGGGCACGGAGAGCAGTTCTTC

D: NA
V: TRBV28
J: TRBJ2-5
size: NA
CDR3: CASSLLGTQYF
DNA: TGTGCCAGCAGTTTACTAGGGACCCAGTACTTC

D: TRBD1
V: TRBV6-2/TRBV6-3
J: TRBJ2-6
size: NA
CDR3: CASSLGQGAFSGANVLTF
DNA: TGTGCCAGCAGTTTAGGGCAGGGGGCATTCTCTGGGGCCAACGTCCTGACTTTC

D: TRBD2
V: TRBV5-6
J: TRBJ2-7
size: once
CDR3: CAGLTSGTYEQYF
DNA: TGTGCCGGATTGACTAGCGGGACTTACGAGCAGTACTTC

D: TRBD1
V: TRBV24-1
J: TRBJ1-5
size: NA
CDR3: CATSDSGTANQPQHF
DNA: TGTGCCACCAGTGATTCCGGGACAGCAAATCAGCCCCAGCATTTT

D: NA
V: TRBV6-5
J: TRBJ1-6
size: NA
CDR3: CASSYTPLNSPLHF
DNA: TGTGCCAGCAGTTACACACCTCTTAATTCACCCCTCCACTTT

D: NA
V: TRBV7-8
J: TRBJ1-6
size: NA
CDR3: CASSLRDLEYNSPLHF
DNA: TGTGCCAGCAGCTTGCGGGATTTAGAGTATAATTCACCCCTCCACTTT

D: NA
V: TRBV25-1
J: TRBJ1-4
size: NA
CDR3: CASSETATNEKLFF
DNA: TGTGCCAGCAGTGAAACTGCAACTAATGAAAAACTGTTTTTT

D: NA
V: TRBV7-3
J: TRBJ1-1
size: NA
CDR3: CASSAGPLDEAFF
DNA: TGTGCCAGCAGCGCGGGACCGCTCGATGAAGCTTTCTTT

D: NA
V: TRBV6-5
J: TRBJ1-6
size: NA
CDR3: CASTQGTENSPLHF
DNA: TGTGCCAGCACTCAGGGAACGGAAAATTCACCCCTCCACTTT

D: NA
V: TRBV19
J: TRBJ1-1
size: NA
CDR3: CASSSLDTEAFF
DNA: TGTGCCAGTAGCTCATTGGACACAGAAGCTTTCTTT

D: NA
V: TRBV21-1
J: TRBJ1-5
size: NA
CDR3: CASSISCGGGPQHF
DNA: TGTGCCAGCAGCATCTCCTGCGGGGGGGGGCCCCAGCATTTT

D: NA
V: TRBV11-1
J: TRBJ1-1
size: NA
CDR3: CASSPHTEKQAFF
DNA: TGTGCCAGCAGCCCCCATACAGAGAAGCAAGCTTTCTTT

D: NA
V: TRBV5-6
J: TRBJ1-5
size: NA
CDR3: CASSRQVEKGQPQHF
DNA: TGTGCCAGCAGCCGCCAGGTAGAAAAAGGACAGCCCCAGCATTTT

D: NA
V: TRBV10-3
J: TRBJ1-2
size: few
CDR3: CAISETNRDGYTF
DNA: TGTGCCATCAGTGAGACCAACAGGGATGGCTACACCTTC

D: NA
V: TRBV28
J: TRBJ2-7
size: NA
CDR3: CASSIMGAGYEQYF
DNA: TGTGCCAGCAGTATAATGGGGGCTGGGTACGAGCAGTACTTC

D: NA
V: TRBV15
J: TRBJ1-5
size: NA
CDR3: CATSTGNQPQHF
DNA: TGTGCCACCAGTACCGGGAATCAGCCCCAGCATTTT

D: TRBD1
V: TRBV25-1
J: TRBJ1-6
size: NA
CDR3: CASSESYIVQGTSPLHF
DNA: TGTGCCAGCAGTGAATCCTATATTGTACAGGGGACTTCACCCCTCCACTTT

D: NA
V: TRBV6-5
J: TRBJ2-4
size: NA
CDR3: CASSYSSRIIQYF
DNA: TGTGCCAGCAGTTACTCGTCCAGGATCATTCAGTACTTC

D: NA
V: TRBV5-4
J: TRBJ2-6
size: NA
CDR3: CASSFGGGAGANVLTF
DNA: TGTGCCAGCAGCTTTGGAGGGGGGGCTGGGGCCAACGTCCTGACTTTC

D: NA
V: TRBV12-3/TRBV12-4
J: TRBJ2-1
size: NA
CDR3: CASTSEYNEQFF
DNA: TGTGCCAGCACGTCAGAATACAATGAGCAGTTCTTC

D: NA
V: TRBV15
J: TRBJ1-5
size: few
CDR3: CATSSIPSNQPQHF
DNA: TGTGCCACCAGTTCAATCCCAAGCAATCAGCCCCAGCATTTT

D: TRBD1
V: TRBV19
J: TRBJ1-1
size: NA
CDR3: CASQGATGTEAFF
DNA: TGTGCCAGCCAGGGGGCCACCGGCACTGAAGCTTTCTTT

D: NA
V: TRBV27
J: TRBJ2-1
size: NA
CDR3: CASSSLGVEQFF
DNA: TGTGCCAGCAGTTCCCTAGGAGTTGAGCAGTTCTTC

D: NA
V: TRBV4-1
J: TRBJ2-1
size: few
CDR3: CASSYPRGDPYNEQFF
DNA: TGCGCCAGCAGCTACCCCAGGGGGGACCCTTACAATGAGCAGTTCTTC

D: NA
V: TRBV2
J: TRBJ1-2
size: NA
CDR3: CATQELGGYTF
DNA: TGTGCCACCCAGGAACTCGGTGGCTACACCTTC

D: NA
V: TRBV3-1/TRBV3-2
J: TRBJ1-4
size: NA
CDR3: CASSLERGSEKLFF
DNA: TGTGCCAGCAGCCTCGAAAGGGGTTCTGAAAAACTGTTTTTT

D: NA
V: TRBV4-3
J: TRBJ2-2
size: NA
CDR3: CASSQESRDTGELFF
DNA: TGCGCCAGCAGCCAAGAGTCCCGAGACACCGGGGAGCTGTTTTTT

D: TRBD1
V: TRBV12-3/TRBV12-4
J: TRBJ1-3
size: NA
CDR3: CASSDRASHTIYF
DNA: TGTGCCAGCTCCGACAGGGCGTCGCACACCATATATTTT

D: TRBD2
V: TRBV7-3
J: TRBJ2-3
size: NA
CDR3: CASSPGLSTDTQYF
DNA: TGTGCCAGCAGCCCGGGACTATCCACAGATACGCAGTATTTT